The 27 T cell receptor beta chains below all came from one sample that was sequenced in a study of blood T cell repertoires in COVID-19. Method: immunoSEQ multiplex PCR; TCRdb's copy keeps in-frame clones and lacks some. The sample lists 200,000 to 250,000 clones, 86% occurring once. The sequenced material came from PBMCs or T cells enriched from blood (not recorded which). The receptors originated from a woman aged 40 to 50 with acute COVID-19.

V and J are TRBV5-1 and TRBJ2-7; 11 nucleotides agree with TRBD2. The CDR3 has 19 residues. Germline trimming cut 3 bases from V and 0 bases from J; bases unmatched to any gene: 14. CDR1 and CDR2 (germline): SGHRS, YFSETQ. DNA for the CDR3: TGCGCCAGCAGCTCAGCCGCCCAGGGACTAGCGGCGAGCTCCTACGAGCAGTACTTC. Residues: CASSSAAQGLAASSYEQYF.

In this sample, this clone turned up a few times. The J gene is TRBJ1-1, the V gene TRBV7-8, with 7 bases fitting TRBD1. Trimming took 1 base from V and 4 from J; bases not matched to a gene: 6. Germline V gene sequence: CDR1 SGHVS, CDR2 FQNEAQ. The length of the CDR3 is 15 residues. The CDR3 loop is CASSLVRGRVTEAFF. The CDR3, as DNA: TGTGCCAGCAGCTTAGTAAGGGGGCGGGTCACTGAAGCTTTCTTT.

V and J are TRBV2 and TRBJ1-4; tentative D call: TRBD1 (5 bases). The CDR3 extends over 13 amino acids. CDR1 is SNHLY, CDR2 FYNNEI, per germline. Trimming removed 7 bases at V and 3 bases at J, with 9 bases between. CDR3 nucleotides: TGTGCCAGCAAAATAGGGGCTAATGAAAAACTGTTTTTT. This gives the protein CASKIGANEKLFF.

This clone appeared a few times. The V call is TRBV5-1, the J call TRBJ1-1; D is possibly TRBD1 (6 bases). V lost 4 bases, J lost 1 base, and 14 bases lay in between. The CDR3 is 15 residues long. From germline, CDR1 is SGHRS and CDR2 YFSETQ. CDR3 protein: CASSRDQGRNTEAFF. As DNA, the CDR3 is TGCGCCAGCAGCCGAGACCAGGGGAGGAACACTGAAGCTTTCTTT.

The chain combines TRBV6-1 with TRBJ1-2; D not resolved. Per germline, CDR1 MNHNS and CDR2 SASEGT. The CDR3 consists of 14 residues. With 0 bases removed from V and 7 bases from J, the gap between germline ends came to 12 bases. The CDR3 here is CASSEATEAIGYTF. In DNA form, the CDR3 reads TGTGCCAGCAGTGAAGCCACCGAAGCCATTGGCTACACCTTC.

This rearrangement joins TRBV7-9 to TRBJ2-7; 12 bases agree with TRBD1. V shed 5 bases, J shed 5 bases, and the junction held 10 bases outside the gene matches. From germline, CDR1 is SEHNR and CDR2 FQNEAQ (reference sequence). This CDR3 is 16 amino acids long. CDR3 nucleotides: TGTGCCAGCAGCCCGGGACAGGGGGCGGGTGGAGACGAGCAGTACTTC. Translating it yields CASSPGQGAGGDEQYF.

The chain uses TRBV7-9 and TRBJ1-5, with D unresolved. Germline CDR1 is SEHNR and CDR2 is FQNEAQ (reference sequence). CDR3 length: 14 residues. Trimming pared 0 bases from V and 7 bases from J, leaving 10 bases between. The CDR3 sequence is CASSLAGNSQPQHF. In nucleotides, the CDR3 is TGTGCCAGCAGCTTAGCCGGGAATAGCCAGCCCCAGCATTTT.

V usage is TRBV6-1 and J usage is TRBJ2-2, with 7 bases that match TRBD1. The CDR3 is 15 residues long. V dropped 1 base and J dropped 3; count of bases not matched to a gene: 2. Germline CDR1 is MNHNS and CDR2 is SASEGT. CDR3 in amino acids: CASSEGQGDTGELFF. CDR3 nucleotides: TGTGCCAGCAGTGAAGGACAGGGTGACACCGGGGAGCTGTTTTTT.

The genes are TRBV21-1 and TRBJ1-2; the table gives TRBD1 as D, unverified against the DNA. TRBV21-1 is flagged as a pseudogene. This CDR3 region has 14 residues. The CDR3 spells CASSKAGQHYGYTF. CDR3 DNA: TGTGCCAGCAGCAAAGCCGGACAGCACTATGGCTACACCTTC.

V usage is TRBV6-4 and J usage is TRBJ1-2; 11 positions agree with TRBD1. The trim removed 6 bases at V and 3 bases at J, leaving 9 bases unmatched. CDR1 is MRHNA, CDR2 SNTAGT, per germline. The CDR3 has 16 residues. CDR3 nucleotides: TGTGCCAGCAGCGCGACTAGGACAGGGGGCTACTATGGCTACACCTTC. This translates into CASSATRTGGYYGYTF.

The rearrangement links TRBV30 to TRBJ2-1; weak D call: TRBD1 (5 bases). With 7 bases removed from V and 7 bases from J, the gap between germline ends came to 26 bases. CDR3 length equals 16 residues. Germline V gene lookup returns CDR1 GTSNPN and CDR2 SVGIG (reference sequence). The CDR3 sequence is CAFSGLLSPQGNEQFF. CDR3 DNA sequence: TGTGCCTTCTCTGGCCTCCTATCCCCGCAGGGTAATGAGCAGTTCTTC. The full variable domain, its missing parts supplied by reference TRBV30 and TRBJ2-1, is SQTIHQWPATLVQPVGSPLSLECTVEGTSNPNLYWYRQAAGRGLQLLFYSVGIGQISSEVPQNLSASRPQDRQFILSSKKLLLSDSGFYLCAFSGLLSPQGNEQFFGPGTRLTVL.

The gene calls are TRBV5-1 and TRBJ1-1, with 7 bases fitting TRBD1. Per the germline V gene, CDR1 is SGHRS and CDR2 is YFSETQ. V dropped 3 bases and J dropped 4; count of bases not matched to a gene: 6. The CDR3 sequence is 14 residues long. In DNA, the CDR3 is TGCGCCAGCAGCTACCAGGGGGAGATCACTGAAGCTTTCTTT. It specifies CASSYQGEITEAFF.

This chain joins TRBV3-1 (or the pseudogene TRBV3-2) and TRBJ1-2; D ambiguous. Per the germline V gene, CDR1 is LGHDT and CDR2 is YNNKEL (reference sequence). This CDR3 region has 14 residues. Trimming took off 0 bases at V and 7 bases at J, with 12 bases between the two ends. CDR3 in DNA: TGTGCCAGCAGCCAAGATTGGCCAGGATTTGGCTACACCTTC. This codes for CASSQDWPGFGYTF.

The J gene is TRBJ1-6, the V gene TRBV4-1; 8 bases fit TRBD1. Germline CDR1 reads MGHRA; CDR2 reads YSYEKL. V was pared by 1 base and J by 9 bases, with 8 bases of the junction left unmatched. This CDR3 region has 16 residues. The CDR3 sequence is CASSQGQGLRGSPLHF. As DNA, the CDR3 is TGCGCCAGCAGCCAAGGACAGGGGTTAAGGGGTTCACCCCTCCACTTT.

J is TRBJ1-1 and V is TRBV2; the match to TRBD1 covers 9 bases. The trim removed 6 bases at V and 7 bases at J, leaving 9 bases unmatched. Germline CDR1 reads SNHLY; CDR2 reads FYNNEI. The CDR3 consists of 14 residues. This chain's CDR3 is CASRPAQGAGEAFF. The DNA of the CDR3 is TGTGCCAGCAGGCCAGCACAGGGGGCTGGTGAAGCTTTCTTT.

The chain couples TRBV27 to TRBJ1-2; a possible D gene is TRBD1 (6 bases). Germline V gene lookup returns CDR1 MNHEY and CDR2 SMNVEV (reference sequence). V dropped 1 base and J dropped 4 bases, with 13 bases sitting between them. The CDR3 spans 15 residues. The CDR3 is CASSLLSGQPYGYTF. The CDR3 DNA sequence: TGTGCCAGCAGTTTATTGTCCGGACAGCCCTATGGCTACACCTTC.

The gene calls are TRBV5-1 and TRBJ2-1, with a possible D match to TRBD2 (5 bases). Trimming took 0 bases from V and 2 from J, leaving 21 bases between them. The CDR3 covers 19 residues. Looked up from germline, CDR1 is SGHRS and CDR2 is YFSETQ. CDR3 sequence reads: CASSLASPRQAVPYNEQFF. CDR3 sequence (DNA): TGCGCCAGCAGCTTGGCCTCCCCTAGACAAGCGGTTCCCTACAATGAGCAGTTCTTC.

The chain joins TRBV10-1 to TRBJ1-4; weak D call: TRBD1 (5 bases). The V end lost 5 bases, the J end lost 5 bases, and 12 bases lay between the germline ends. CDR3 length: 14 residues. The germline V gene has CDR1 WNHNN and CDR2 SYGVQD (reference sequence). The CDR3 is CASSNDRGNEKLFF. The CDR3 bases are TGCGCCAGCAGTAACGACAGAGGAAATGAAAAACTGTTTTTT.

DNA of the CDR3: TGTGCCAGCAGTTTGCGGGTGTTGCAGCCCCAGCATTTT. Translating gives CASSLRVLQPQHF. V and J are TRBV6-2 or TRBV6-3 and TRBJ1-5; unclear D gene. The length of the CDR3 is 13 residues. Germline V gene sequence: CDR1 MNHEY, CDR2 SVGEGT. V lost 4 bases, J lost 7 bases, and 11 bases lay in between.

Here the CDR3 reads CASSTLPLMNTEAFF. The CDR3 nucleotides are TGTGCCAGCAGTACGCTACCCCTGATGAACACTGAAGCTTTCTTT. The chain couples TRBV6-5 to TRBJ1-1; D is uncertain. Trimming stripped 5 bases from V and 0 bases from J, with 13 bases between. From germline, CDR1 is MNHEY and CDR2 SVGAGI. The CDR3 has 15 residues.

The genes are TRBV7-2 and TRBJ2-2; D unclear. Germline CDR1 and CDR2: SGHTA and FQGNSA. Trimming stripped 5 bases from V and 6 bases from J, with 10 bases between. This CDR3 region has 13 residues. CDR3 DNA: TGTGCCAGCAGCCTAAGTGGGCCCGGGGAGCTGTTTTTT. Translation gives CASSLSGPGELFF.

V gene TRBV5-5 combines with J gene TRBJ1-2, with 10 bases aligning to TRBD1. The CDR3 loop spans 15 amino acids. The junction had 6 bases not matched to a gene; V was cut back by 3 bases and J by 4 bases. Germline V lookup: CDR1 SGHKS, CDR2 YYEKEE (reference sequence). The chain's CDR3 is CASSSMTGGIYGYTF. Written as DNA, the CDR3 is TGTGCCAGCAGCTCAATGACAGGGGGCATCTATGGCTACACCTTC.

V gene TRBV5-1 combines with J gene TRBJ1-1; 9 nucleotides line up with TRBD1. Trimming took 4 bases from V and 0 from J; bases not matched to a gene: 7. Germline CDR1 and CDR2: SGHRS and YFSETQ. The CDR3 is 16 amino acids. The CDR3 region is CASSGLQGALNTEAFF. The CDR3 DNA reads as TGCGCCAGCAGCGGATTACAGGGGGCCCTGAACACTGAAGCTTTCTTT.

V and J are TRBV7-9 and TRBJ2-2; 9 bases agree with TRBD1. The V gene end was trimmed by 4 bases and the J gene end by 6 bases; junction bases not matched to a gene: 9. CDR1 is SEHNR and CDR2 is FQNEAQ in the germline V gene (reference sequence). This CDR3 spans 16 amino acids. The CDR3 DNA reads TGTGCCAGCAGCTGGTCCGGGACAGGGACGGCCGGGGAGCTGTTTTTT. This translates into CASSWSGTGTAGELFF.

CDR3 loop: CASSHPTGIRYGYTF. The CDR3 DNA reads as TGTGCCAGCAGCCACCCGACAGGGATTCGCTATGGCTACACCTTC. The rearrangement joins TRBV3-1 (or the pseudogene TRBV3-2) to TRBJ1-2, with 7 bases that match TRBD1. Germline V gene sequence: CDR1 LGHDT, CDR2 YNNKEL (reference sequence). This CDR3 has 15 amino acids. V was clipped by 3 bases and J by 4 bases; unmatched bases: 8.

The J gene is TRBJ2-6, the V gene TRBV7-2; a weak D match, TRBD1 (6 bases). The CDR3 is made up of 16 amino acids. The V gene lost 6 bases and the J gene lost 0 bases, with 12 bases spanning the gap. Germline V lookup: CDR1 SGHTA, CDR2 FQGNSA. This chain's CDR3 is CASSLRGGSGANVLTF. The CDR3, as DNA: TGTGCCAGCAGTTTACGAGGGGGCTCTGGGGCCAACGTCCTGACTTTC.

This clone was counted only a few times. V and J are TRBV19 and TRBJ1-2, with 10 nucleotides matching TRBD1. The CDR3 loop spans 14 amino acids. CDR1 is LNHDA, CDR2 SQIVND, per germline (reference sequence). With 10 bases clipped from V and 4 bases from J, the junction kept 9 bases outside the gene matches. CDR3 DNA sequence: TGTGCCACCGAACCGGGACAGGGGATCTATGGCTACACCTTC. It is translated as CATEPGQGIYGYTF.